A single sample gave rise to the 25 T cell receptor beta chains below, sequenced in a study of blood T cell repertoires in COVID-19. The method was immunoSEQ multiplex PCR; TCRdb's version includes in-frame clones alone and lacks a portion of them. Of around 260,000 clones listed, about 89% are singletons. Sequenced material: peripheral blood. The source of these receptors is a woman aged 45 to 65 with acute or convalescent COVID-19.

V is TRBV27 and J is TRBJ1-5; maybe TRBD1 (6 bases). V was shortened by 6 bases and J by 3 bases, with 15 bases between the two germline ends. Germline V gene data show CDR1 as MNHEY and CDR2 as SMNVEV (reference sequence). This CDR3 is 15 amino acids long. The CDR3 nucleotides read TGTGCCAGCAGCATTGACAGGTGGGACAATCAGCCCCAGCATTTT. It specifies CASSIDRWDNQPQHF.

The CDR3 bases are TGTGCCAGCAGCCCATCCAAGGGGGAGGGGCGAAGCTCCTACGAGCAGTACTTC. This gives the protein CASSPSKGEGRSSYEQYF. J is TRBJ2-7 and V is TRBV14; perhaps TRBD2 as D (7 bases). CDR1 and CDR2 from the germline V gene are SGHDN and FVKESK. CDR3 size: 18 residues. Trimming took off 4 bases at V and 0 bases at J, with 22 bases between the two ends. Complete variable domain (other parts from reference TRBV14 and TRBJ2-7): EAGVTQFPSHSVIEKGQTVTLRCDPISGHDNLYWYRRVMGKEIKFLLHFVKESKQDESGMPNNRFLAERTGGTYSTLKVQPAELEDSGVYFCASSPSKGEGRSSYEQYFGPGTRLTVT.

V is TRBV6-2 or TRBV6-3 and J is TRBJ1-5, with D maybe TRBD1 (5 bases). V lost 6 bases and J 3 bases, leaving 15 bases between the germline ends. Per the germline V gene, CDR1 is MNHEY and CDR2 is SVGEGT. This CDR3 has 15 residues. The CDR3 nucleotides are TGTGCCAGCAGCTCAAACAGGAGATACAATCAGCCCCAGCATTTT. It is translated as CASSSNRRYNQPQHF.

The rearrangement links TRBV28 to TRBJ2-1, with 9 positions matching TRBD2. The CDR3 sequence is 18 residues long. The germline gives CDR1 MDHEN, CDR2 SYDVKM. V gave up 5 bases and J gave up 3 bases; unmatched junction bases: 14. The CDR3 protein is CASSPLLRLAVFYNEQFF. The DNA for the CDR3 is TGTGCCAGCAGTCCCCTCTTGCGACTAGCGGTCTTCTACAATGAGCAGTTCTTC.

The rearrangement joins TRBV21-1 to TRBJ2-1; no DNA check was done on the table's D call, TRBD2. TRBV21-1 is listed as a pseudogene. The CDR3 sequence is 13 residues long. The CDR3 bases are TGTGCCAGCATCCCGCGGGCGAGCAATGAGCAGTTCTTC. Translating it yields CASIPRASNEQFF.

The V gene is TRBV9, the J gene TRBJ2-3; D not resolved. This CDR3 spans 13 amino acids. V dropped 0 bases and J dropped 2 bases, with 4 bases sitting between them. Germline V gives CDR1 SGDLS, CDR2 YYNGEE. Here the CDR3 reads CASSVDNTDTQYF. The CDR3 bases are TGTGCCAGCAGCGTAGACAACACAGATACGCAGTATTTT.

The chain uses TRBV5-4 and TRBJ1-2, with a tentative D call TRBD1 (5 bases). Germline-derived CDR1 and CDR2 are SGHNT and YYREEE (reference sequence). Trimming removed 4 bases at V and 8 bases at J, with 21 bases between. The CDR3 is 15 residues long. CDR3 loop: CASSRNQGIGGGYTF. Here the CDR3 DNA reads TGTGCCAGCAGCCGAAACCAGGGAATAGGTGGGGGCTACACCTTC.

Only a few counts were recorded for this clone. This sequence joins TRBV27 and TRBJ1-4; 9 bases agree with TRBD1. The junction had 15 bases not matched to a gene; V was cut back by 5 bases and J by 2 bases. Germline V gene sequence: CDR1 MNHEY, CDR2 SMNVEV (reference sequence). The CDR3 totals 19 residues. CDR3 DNA: TGTGCCAGCAGTCCCCCGGACAGGGGATCTTTAAGGACTAATGAAAAACTGTTTTTT. Protein: CASSPPDRGSLRTNEKLFF.

This clone was seen a handful of times. The gene calls are TRBV5-1 and TRBJ1-1; TRBD1 might be the D (5 bases). The length of the CDR3 is 14 residues. Germline-derived CDR1 and CDR2 are SGHRS and YFSETQ. Between the trimmed V and J ends, which lost 3 bases and 5 bases, there was a span of 14 bases. CDR3 sequence: CASSSGSPGTEAFF. DNA for the CDR3: TGCGCCAGCAGCTCCGGTTCCCCAGGGACTGAAGCTTTCTTT.

The CDR3 loop reads CASSKDRGTNEQFF. CDR3 DNA sequence: TGTGCCAGCAGCAAGGACAGGGGGACCAATGAGCAGTTCTTC. The V and J genes are TRBV5-4 and TRBJ2-1; 10 nucleotides match TRBD1. The V and J ends lost 4 bases and 6 bases, in that order; junction bases with no gene match: 4. In germline, CDR1 is SGHNT, CDR2 YYREEE (reference sequence). The CDR3 runs 14 residues. Full variable domain (remainder filled in from reference TRBV5-4 and TRBJ2-1): ETGVTQSPTHLIKTRGQQVTLRCSSQSGHNTVSWYQQALGQGPQFIFQYYREEENGRGNFPPRFSGLQFPNYSSELNVNALELDDSALYLCASSKDRGTNEQFFGPGTRLTVL.

The CDR3, as DNA: TGTGCCAGCAGCTTAGGGACCGGGGGGGACATAGCCTACGAGCAGTACTTC. Amino acids: CASSLGTGGDIAYEQYF. The chain joins TRBV7-9 to TRBJ2-7; 8 bases fit TRBD2. Germline values: CDR1 SEHNR, CDR2 FQNEAQ (reference sequence). The CDR3 runs to 17 residues. The V segment lost 1 base and the J segment 2 bases; nucleotides outside the gene matches: 10.

The chain employs TRBV5-1 and TRBJ1-1; TRBD1 agrees at 8 bases. The CDR3 covers 14 residues. Unmatched junction bases numbered 3, after V lost 4 bases and J lost 1 base. CDR1 SGHRS and CDR2 YFSETQ come from the germline V gene. This CDR3 reads CASSRDRTNTEAFF. Here the CDR3 DNA reads TGCGCCAGCAGCCGGGACAGGACGAACACTGAAGCTTTCTTT.

The sample holds one count of this clone. The CDR3 DNA sequence: TGTGCCAGCAGCTTAGCGGCCCCTGACAGGAGCGGAAAACTGTTTTTT. Encoded protein: CASSLAAPDRSGKLFF. The chain combines TRBV7-6 with TRBJ1-4, with TRBD1 as a possible D gene (6 bases). CDR1 and CDR2 from the germline V gene are SGHVS and FNYEAQ. Trimming stripped 0 bases from V and 10 bases from J, with 18 bases between. CDR3 length: 16 residues.

The chain uses TRBV7-9 and TRBJ1-5; perhaps TRBD1 as D (5 bases). V was clipped by 1 base and J by 4 bases, with 17 bases between them. There are 17 residues in the CDR3. Germline assignment: CDR1 SEHNR and CDR2 FQNEAQ (reference sequence). CDR3 DNA sequence: TGTGCCAGCAGCTTAGAATTAACAGGCGAAAAAAATCAGCCCCAGCATTTT. Protein: CASSLELTGEKNQPQHF.

This clone was detected once. J is TRBJ2-4 and V is TRBV3-1 (or the pseudogene TRBV3-2); a possible D gene is TRBD2 (5 bases). CDR3 length equals 14 residues. Germline CDR1 and CDR2: LGHDT and YNNKEL (reference sequence). Trimming cost V 7 bases and J 2 bases, with 12 bases left between them. This chain's CDR3 is CASTLRGSKNIQYF. The CDR3 DNA reads as TGTGCCAGCACTCTCCGAGGGTCCAAAAACATTCAGTACTTC.

The chain carries TRBV6-6 and TRBJ2-1; 8 positions agree with TRBD2. Germline-derived CDR1 and CDR2 are MNHNY and SVGAGI (reference sequence). The ends lost 4 bases at V and 2 bases at J; junction bases unmatched: 4. CDR3 length: 15 residues. CDR3 sequence (DNA): TGTGCCAGCAGTTTTACTAGCGGAGCCTACAATGAGCAGTTCTTC. It yields the protein CASSFTSGAYNEQFF.

As regards this clone: One end of the junction is discordant with germline, which a read error may explain. The chain recombines TRBV6-5 with TRBJ1-2, with TRBD1 matching 7 bases. Germline V CDR1 and CDR2: MNHEY, SVGAGI. The CDR3 sequence is 13 residues long. The CDR3, as DNA: TGTGCCAGCAGTTACAGGGGGCCCTATAGCTACACCTTC. As protein: CASSYRGPYSYTF.

In this sample, this clone turned up once. The chain carries TRBV7-9 and TRBJ2-7; D uncertain. Deletions cut 2 bases from V and 5 bases from J, with 13 bases between. The CDR3 loop spans 14 amino acids. The V gene's germline CDR1 is SEHNR and CDR2 FQNEAQ (reference sequence). CDR3 protein: CASSLLAWANEQYF. The CDR3 nucleotides are TGTGCCAGCAGCTTATTGGCCTGGGCCAACGAGCAGTACTTC.

CDR3 protein: CASSDGTDTDTQYF. DNA for the CDR3: TGTGCCAGCAGTGATGGGACAGACACAGATACGCAGTATTTT. This sequence joins TRBV6-1 and TRBJ2-3, with TRBD1 matching 7 bases. V shed 3 bases and J 2 bases; nucleotides not matched to a gene: 2. The germline V gene has CDR1 MNHNS and CDR2 SASEGT. This CDR3 is 14 amino acids long.

This rearrangement joins TRBV2 to TRBJ1-4; TRBD1 aligns across 12 bases. Per germline, CDR1 SNHLY and CDR2 FYNNEI. V lost 7 bases, J lost 7 bases, and 19 bases stayed unmatched. This CDR3 contains 19 residues. CDR3 in DNA: TGTGCCAGCATTAAAGACCCGGGACAGGGGGCCATTGGAAGTGAAAAACTGTTTTTT. Protein product: CASIKDPGQGAIGSEKLFF.

This chain joins TRBV13 and TRBJ1-1; D perhaps matches TRBD1 (5 bases). This CDR3 has 15 residues. Germline V gene lookup returns CDR1 PRHDT and CDR2 FYEKMQ (reference sequence). V lost 4 bases to trimming and J lost 0 bases, with 12 bases between them. CDR3 sequence (DNA): TGTGCCAGCAGCTCGCGCGGGGCGTTGAACACTGAAGCTTTCTTT. This encodes CASSSRGALNTEAFF.

In its sample, this clone was seen once. The chain carries TRBV29-1 and TRBJ2-3, with a weak D call TRBD1 (6 bases). Trimming left V 5 bases short and J 6 bases short, with 15 bases between. The CDR3 has 13 residues. Per germline, CDR1 SQVTM and CDR2 ANQGSEA. The CDR3 protein is CSVRSGGSDTQYF. The CDR3 nucleotides read TGCAGCGTTAGGAGTGGGGGCTCTGATACGCAGTATTTT.

The genes are TRBV28 and TRBJ2-7; TRBD1 is a possible D gene (5 bases). The CDR3 loop spans 15 amino acids. V shed 6 bases and J shed 0 bases, with 15 bases lying between them. Per germline, CDR1 MDHEN and CDR2 SYDVKM. The CDR3 nucleotides read TGTGCCAGCAGAGGATCAGGGCCGACCTCCTACGAGCAGTACTTC. This gives the protein CASRGSGPTSYEQYF.

The gene calls are TRBV27 and TRBJ2-1, with D perhaps TRBD2 (5 bases). The V gene lost 6 bases and the J gene lost 6 bases, with 15 bases spanning the gap. Germline values: CDR1 MNHEY, CDR2 SMNVEV (reference sequence). The CDR3 has 14 residues. CDR3 loop: CASRYSMGSNEQFF. The CDR3 DNA reads as TGTGCCAGCAGGTATAGTATGGGGAGCAATGAGCAGTTCTTC.

This clone was seen a single time. V usage is TRBV11-2 and J usage is TRBJ2-1; 8 bases line up with TRBD2. This CDR3 has 16 residues. V lost 5 bases, J lost 5 bases, and 11 bases stayed unmatched. Per the germline V gene, CDR1 is SGHAT and CDR2 is FQNNGV. The CDR3 protein is CASSRPTSGPNNEQFF. CDR3 sequence (DNA): TGTGCCAGCAGCAGGCCTACTAGCGGACCCAACAATGAGCAGTTCTTC.